This T cell receptor (beta chain) comes out of a study of cytomegalovirus exposure and HLA in healthy donors. The overall study: In terms of ancestry, the Caucasian-associated cluster contained around four fifths of the 350 to 450 genotyped donors.

To note about this clone: Its antigen is unknown.

General study points: Most TCRs appeared rarely, but some public TCRs recurred in many donors. Exclusion applied to some V segments, including TRBV6-2 and TRBV6-3, as they were indistinguishable.

Primers included in the PCR were 60 Vbeta and 13 Jbeta primers. Profiling relied on immunoSEQ multiplex PCR, and the TCRdb table lists in-frame clones only, not all of them. This sample has fewer than 250,000 clones, with roughly 80% found just once. Trimming cost V 3 bases and J 2 bases; bases outside gene matches: 15. This CDR3 has 19 amino acids. The germline V gene encodes CDR1 SGHRS and CDR2 YFSETQ. The source material was PBMCs. The V gene is TRBV5-1, the J gene TRBJ2-5, with 11 bases lining up with TRBD1. The clonotype comes from a man between 35 and 55 years old in good health and CMV-seropositive. CDR3 DNA sequence: TGCGCCAGCAGCTCAGGACAGGGGGCGGGGGATTCCACACAAGAGACCCAGTACTTC. Amino acids: CASSSGQGAGDSTQETQYF.